The clone carrying this T cell receptor beta chain appeared a few times. What it binds is not known. This specimen belongs to a study of blood T cells in healthy people across ages. Study-wide points: Without sorted subsets, naive and antigen-experienced compartments could not be conclusively compared.

Combining a sample-barcoded 5' primer with a J-beta primer mix, a second PCR ran for roughly 6 to 12 cycles. Each single sample gave us at least 3 million CDR3-containing paired-end reads. TCRdb called the 5' RACE reads again in MiXCR, with one record for every CDR3 protein. This sample yields fewer than 1.5 million distinct CDR3 sequences, of which about 43% are seen a single time; approximately 7.9% belongs to the top ten. This sequence originates from a woman between 18 and 29 years old in good health. Sequencing was carried out using blood.

This chain's CDR3 is CASSPIAIETQYF. The CDR3 bases are TGTGCCAGCAGCCCCATAGCGATCGAGACCCAGTACTTC. The V call is TRBV7-2, the J call TRBJ2-5, with D possibly being TRBD2 (5 bases). This CDR3 is built from 13 residues. Deletions cut 5 bases from V and 5 bases from J, with 12 bases between. CDR1 is SGHTA, CDR2 FQGNSA, per germline.